This T cell receptor (beta chain) derives from a study of T cell responses to AZD1222 COVID-19 vaccine. The germline gives CDR1 LNHDA, CDR2 SQIVND (reference sequence). Trimming stripped 7 bases from V and 0 bases from J, with 7 bases between. CDR3 size: 12 residues. Study-level results: The reported proportion of spike-specific TCRs targeting unmutated variant regions was nearly half. Spike-wide vaccine-associated CD4 TCRs dominated at 160-218 and 743-854. The study found Spike-specific TCR breadth and depth rose after two AZD1222 doses. It was only a handful of AZD1222 recipients who were seropositive at baseline.

Comments on this clone: Its antigen is as yet unknown.

Only in-frame clones appear in the TCRdb table, and some are missing; sequencing was by immunoSEQ multiplex PCR. Of 100,000 to 150,000 clones listed, 92% are singletons. The sequence derives from an adult who received the AZD1222 COVID-19 vaccine. This sample comprised peripheral blood, obtained 28 days after the second AZD1222 dose. The chain uses TRBV19 and TRBJ2-7, with a tentative D call TRBD2 (6 bases). The CDR3 spells CASMGGSYEQYF. The CDR3 DNA sequence: TGTGCCAGTATGGGAGGCTCCTACGAGCAGTACTTC. The entire variable domain, with the rest obtained from reference TRBV19 and TRBJ2-7, is as follows: DGGITQSPKYLFRKEGQNVTLSCEQNLNHDAMYWYRQDPGQGLRLIYYSQIVNDFQKGDIAEGYSVSREKKESFPLTVTSAQKNPTAFYLCASMGGSYEQYFGPGTRLTVT.